This TCR beta chain derives from a study of blood T cell repertoires in COVID-19 (TCRdb year 2020). Notes on the research overall: Samples covering the acute and convalescent phases of COVID-19 were provided by collaborators in the United States, Italy and Spain. A de-identified subject ID, COVID-19 status, age in years and sex were almost always included in the sample metadata. Where available, HLA class I and class II types were taken from metadata supplied by the sample provider and were not determined by assay-based typing. The dataset comprised deeply sampled blood TCRbeta repertoires from subjects exposed to, actively infected with, or recovered from COVID-19. The prospective study material was composed of cDNA or gDNA derived from T cells, B-cell-depleted T cells, or PBMCs. The samples were drawn from two sources: the first 160 participants of the ongoing ImmuneRACE study, and about 1,300 subjects contributed by 6 global collaborators. The repertoires were made available in a free public database intended to serve as a resource for research on the immune response to SARS-CoV-2.

TCRbeta CDR3 regions were amplified from genomic DNA by means of the immunoSEQ Assay, a bias-controlled multiplex PCR. As for how the authors treated the data: The number of nucleated cells in each sample was estimated by amplification of reference gene primers within the assay. Sequence reads were collapsed and filtered to measure the absolute abundance of every unique TCRbeta CDR3 rearrangement. For each sample, productive Simpson clonality was calculated as the square root of Simpson's diversity index across productive rearrangements. TCRdb retrieved this table from immuneACCESS and kept in-frame rearrangements only. Not all clones are present; in checked studies, unresolved V genes account for under half, and no reason is known for the remainder. Clonal size and the V and J genes are those of that table, whereas D and trimming came from the DNA. This sample is represented by 50,000 or so clones; over 85% of them were singletons. About 3.8% of the sample rests with the top ten.

The collaborating institutions used their own protocols to collect whole blood in K2EDTA tubes. Collaborator samples were shipped for TCRbeta analysis as frozen whole blood, isolated PBMCs, or DNA extracted from either sample type. Findings and caveats that apply to the study as a whole: Clinical and demographic metadata were provided uncurated, with the amount varying by source and participant.

As concerns this clone: Its antigen is currently not known. There are no base qualities to consult, and no much larger clone falls within one base.

Based on the germline V gene, the CDR1 and CDR2 sequences are ENHRY and SYGVKD. From cysteine to phenylalanine, the CDR3 is 17 amino acids long. Just the 51-base CDR3 DNA is kept, in frame starting at base 1. After removal of 3 bases from V and 0 bases from J, the junction retains 8 bases not matched to a gene. This chain joins TRBV10-3 to TRBJ1-5, and 7 bases in between align with TRBD1. Material for sequencing was peripheral blood. This TCR was recovered from a human donor in a cohort sampled during active COVID-19. The DNA sequence reads TGTGCCATCAGTGAAGGGGGCGCGGGTTATAGCAATCAGCCCCAGCATTTT. Its protein is CAISEGGAGYSNQPQHF.